This record covers a single T cell receptor beta chain. Original analysis: Estimation of nucleated cell counts relied on the amplification of reference gene primers. Sequencing was performed with immunoSEQ multiplex PCR; in TCRdb, only in-frame clones are kept and a portion is missing. Clone size and V and J calls were adopted from that table, with D and trimming inferred from the DNA. The table has 200,000 to 250,000 clones, about nine tenths seen once. This entry comes from a study of blood T cell repertoires in COVID-19. Looking at the study overall: Acute and convalescent COVID-19 samples came from the United States, Italy and Spain.

Enrollees, roughly 18 to 89 years old, lived in 20 to 25 US areas. Researchers sorted participants into cohorts using their self-reported clinical history. The source material was PBMCs or T cells enriched from blood (not recorded which). This TCR was recovered from a woman aged 50 to 65 in a cohort exposed to, infected with or recovered from COVID-19 (not recorded which).

DNA for the CDR3: TGTGCCAGCAGTTCCGATCTAGCGAACACCGGGGAGCTGTTTTTT. Its translation is CASSSDLANTGELFF. This rearrangement joins TRBV6-2 or TRBV6-3 to TRBJ2-2; D remains ambiguous. CDR1 and CDR2 (germline): MNHEY, SVGEGT. V gave up 4 bases and J gave up 0 bases, with 9 bases separating them. CDR3 length: 15 amino acids.